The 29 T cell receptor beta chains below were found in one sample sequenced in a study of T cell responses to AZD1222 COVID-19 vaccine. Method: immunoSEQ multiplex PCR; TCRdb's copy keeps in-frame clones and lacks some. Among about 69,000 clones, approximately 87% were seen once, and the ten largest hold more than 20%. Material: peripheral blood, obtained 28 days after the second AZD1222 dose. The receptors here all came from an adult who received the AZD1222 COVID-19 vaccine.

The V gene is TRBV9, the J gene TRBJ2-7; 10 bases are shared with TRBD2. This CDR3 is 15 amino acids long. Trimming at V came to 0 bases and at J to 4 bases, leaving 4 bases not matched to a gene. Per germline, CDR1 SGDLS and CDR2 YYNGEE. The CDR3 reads CASSVALAGEYEQYF. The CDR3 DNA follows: TGTGCCAGCAGCGTAGCCCTAGCGGGAGAGTACGAGCAGTACTTC.

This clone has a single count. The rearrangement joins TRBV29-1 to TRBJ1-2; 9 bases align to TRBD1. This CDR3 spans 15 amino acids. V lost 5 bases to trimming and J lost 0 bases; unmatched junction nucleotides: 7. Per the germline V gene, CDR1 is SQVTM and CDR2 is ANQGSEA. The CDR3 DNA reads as TGCAGCGTTCCGGGACAGGGCAAAGCTAACTATGGCTACACCTTC. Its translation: CSVPGQGKANYGYTF.

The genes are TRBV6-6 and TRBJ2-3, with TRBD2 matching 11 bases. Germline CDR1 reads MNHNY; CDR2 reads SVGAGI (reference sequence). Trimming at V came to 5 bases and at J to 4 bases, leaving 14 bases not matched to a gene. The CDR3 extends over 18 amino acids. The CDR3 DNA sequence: TGTGCCAGCAGTCCCGGATTTACTAGCGGGAGTGGCGCAGATACGCAGTATTTT. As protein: CASSPGFTSGSGADTQYF.

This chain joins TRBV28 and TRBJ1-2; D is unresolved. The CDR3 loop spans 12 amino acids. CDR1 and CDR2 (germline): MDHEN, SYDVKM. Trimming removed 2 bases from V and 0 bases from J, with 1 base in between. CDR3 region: CASSLANYGYTF. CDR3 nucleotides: TGTGCCAGCAGTTTAGCTAACTATGGCTACACCTTC.

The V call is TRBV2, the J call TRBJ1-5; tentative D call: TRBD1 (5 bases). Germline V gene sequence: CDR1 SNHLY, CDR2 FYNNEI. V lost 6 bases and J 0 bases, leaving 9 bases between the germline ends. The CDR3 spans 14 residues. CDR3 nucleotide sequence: TGTGCCAGCAGCAGACAGAATAGCAATCAGCCCCAGCATTTT. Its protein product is CASSRQNSNQPQHF.

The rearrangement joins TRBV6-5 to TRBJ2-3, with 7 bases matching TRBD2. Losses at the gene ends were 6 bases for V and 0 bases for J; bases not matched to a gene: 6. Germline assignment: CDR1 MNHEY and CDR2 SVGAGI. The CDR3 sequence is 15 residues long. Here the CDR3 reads CASSLGGTSTDTQYF. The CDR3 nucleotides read TGTGCCAGCAGCCTCGGGGGGACTAGCACAGATACGCAGTATTTT.

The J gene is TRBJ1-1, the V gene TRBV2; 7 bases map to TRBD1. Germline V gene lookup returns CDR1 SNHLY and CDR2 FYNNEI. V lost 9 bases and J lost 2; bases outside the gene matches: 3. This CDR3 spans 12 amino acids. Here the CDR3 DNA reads TGTGCCAGACAGGGGCTAAACACTGAAGCTTTCTTT. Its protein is CARQGLNTEAFF.

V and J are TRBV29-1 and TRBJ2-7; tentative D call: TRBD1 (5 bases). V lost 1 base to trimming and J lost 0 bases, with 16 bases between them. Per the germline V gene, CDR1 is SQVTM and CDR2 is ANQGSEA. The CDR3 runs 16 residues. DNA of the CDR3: TGCAGCGTTGAAGTTAACCTTAGGGGCAGCTCCTACGAGCAGTACTTC. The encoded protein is CSVEVNLRGSSYEQYF.

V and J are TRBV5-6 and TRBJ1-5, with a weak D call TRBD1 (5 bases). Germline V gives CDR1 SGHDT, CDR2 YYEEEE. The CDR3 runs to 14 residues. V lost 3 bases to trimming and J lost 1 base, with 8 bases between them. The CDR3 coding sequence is TGTGCCAGCAGCTCGGGACCGAGCAATCAGCCCCAGCATTTT. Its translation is CASSSGPSNQPQHF.

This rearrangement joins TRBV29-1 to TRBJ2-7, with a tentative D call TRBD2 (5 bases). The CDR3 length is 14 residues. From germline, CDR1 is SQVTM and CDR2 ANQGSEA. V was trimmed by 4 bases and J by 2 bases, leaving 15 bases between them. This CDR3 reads CSVGTAPGAYEQYF. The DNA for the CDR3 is TGCAGCGTTGGGACGGCCCCCGGGGCCTACGAGCAGTACTTC.

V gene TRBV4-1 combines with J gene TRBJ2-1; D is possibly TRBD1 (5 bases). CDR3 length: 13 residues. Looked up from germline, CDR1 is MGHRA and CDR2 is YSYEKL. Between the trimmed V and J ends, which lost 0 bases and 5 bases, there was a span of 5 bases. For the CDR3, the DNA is TGCGCCAGCAGCCAAGAGACAGACAATGAGCAGTTCTTC. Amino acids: CASSQETDNEQFF.

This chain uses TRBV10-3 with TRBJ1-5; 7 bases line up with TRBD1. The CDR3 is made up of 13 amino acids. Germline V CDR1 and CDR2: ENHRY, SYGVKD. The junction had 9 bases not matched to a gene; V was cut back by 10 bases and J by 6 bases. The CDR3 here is CATTTGVGQPQHF. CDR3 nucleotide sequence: TGTGCCACCACAACAGGGGTCGGTCAGCCCCAGCATTTT.

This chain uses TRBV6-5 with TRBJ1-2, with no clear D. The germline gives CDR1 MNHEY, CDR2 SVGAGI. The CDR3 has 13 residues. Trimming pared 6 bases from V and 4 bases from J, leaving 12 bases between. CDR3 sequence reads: CASRQALSYGYTF. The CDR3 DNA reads TGTGCCAGCAGGCAGGCATTGAGCTATGGCTACACCTTC.

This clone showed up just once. CDR3 loop: CASGAGGGADTQYF. The CDR3 nucleotides read TGTGCCAGCGGGGCGGGAGGTGGCGCAGATACGCAGTATTTT. V gene TRBV3-1 (or the pseudogene TRBV3-2) combines with J gene TRBJ2-3, with 8 bases identical to TRBD2. Germline lookup yields CDR1 LGHDT and CDR2 YNNKEL (reference sequence). The length of the CDR3 is 14 residues. V was pared by 8 bases and J by 4 bases, with 8 bases of the junction left unmatched.

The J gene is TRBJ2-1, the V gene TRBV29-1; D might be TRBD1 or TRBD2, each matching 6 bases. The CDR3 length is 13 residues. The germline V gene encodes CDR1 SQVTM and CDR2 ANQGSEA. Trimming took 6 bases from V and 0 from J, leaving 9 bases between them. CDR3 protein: CSVEGGSYNEQFF. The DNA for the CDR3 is TGCAGCGTGGAGGGGGGCTCCTACAATGAGCAGTTCTTC.

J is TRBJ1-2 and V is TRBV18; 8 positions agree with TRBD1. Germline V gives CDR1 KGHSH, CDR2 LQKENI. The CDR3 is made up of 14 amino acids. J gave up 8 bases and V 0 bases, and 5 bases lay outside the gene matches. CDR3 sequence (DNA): TGTGCCAGCTCACCACCGGCAGGGGGCTACGGCTACACCTTC. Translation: CASSPPAGGYGYTF.

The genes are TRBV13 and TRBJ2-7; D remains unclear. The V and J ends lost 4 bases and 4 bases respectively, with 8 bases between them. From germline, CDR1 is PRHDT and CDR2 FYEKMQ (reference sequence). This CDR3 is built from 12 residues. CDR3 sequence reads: CASSSPLYEQYF. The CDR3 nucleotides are TGTGCCAGCAGCTCCCCCCTTTACGAGCAGTACTTC.

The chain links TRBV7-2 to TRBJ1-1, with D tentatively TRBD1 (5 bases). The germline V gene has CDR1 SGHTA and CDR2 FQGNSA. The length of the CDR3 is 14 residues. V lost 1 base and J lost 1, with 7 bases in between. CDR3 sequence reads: CASSLVQGNTEAFF. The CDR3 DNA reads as TGTGCCAGCAGCTTAGTCCAGGGGAACACTGAAGCTTTCTTT.

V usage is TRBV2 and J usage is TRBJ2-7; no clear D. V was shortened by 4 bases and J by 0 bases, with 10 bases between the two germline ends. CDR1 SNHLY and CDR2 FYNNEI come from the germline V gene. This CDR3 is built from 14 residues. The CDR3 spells CASSVRQDSYEQYF. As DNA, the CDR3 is TGTGCCAGCAGTGTTCGGCAAGACTCCTACGAGCAGTACTTC.

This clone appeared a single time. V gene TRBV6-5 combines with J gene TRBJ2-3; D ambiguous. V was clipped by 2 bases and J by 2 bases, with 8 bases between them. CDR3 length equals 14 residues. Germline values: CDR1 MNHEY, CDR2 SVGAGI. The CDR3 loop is CASSYTQFTDTQYF. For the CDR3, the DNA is TGTGCCAGCAGTTACACCCAGTTCACAGATACGCAGTATTTT.

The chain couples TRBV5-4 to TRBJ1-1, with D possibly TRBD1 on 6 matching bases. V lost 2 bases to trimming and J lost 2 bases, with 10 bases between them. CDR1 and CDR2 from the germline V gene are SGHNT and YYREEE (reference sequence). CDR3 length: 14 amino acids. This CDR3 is CASSFRGGNTEAFF. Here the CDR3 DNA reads TGTGCCAGCAGCTTTAGGGGGGGCAACACTGAAGCTTTCTTT.

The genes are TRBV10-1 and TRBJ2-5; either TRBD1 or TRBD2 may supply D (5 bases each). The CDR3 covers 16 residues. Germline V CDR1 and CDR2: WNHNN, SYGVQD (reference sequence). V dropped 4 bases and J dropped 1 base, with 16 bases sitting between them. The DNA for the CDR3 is TGCGCCAGCAGTGCCTCCGGGACCAGCACCCAAGAGACCCAGTACTTC. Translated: CASSASGTSTQETQYF.

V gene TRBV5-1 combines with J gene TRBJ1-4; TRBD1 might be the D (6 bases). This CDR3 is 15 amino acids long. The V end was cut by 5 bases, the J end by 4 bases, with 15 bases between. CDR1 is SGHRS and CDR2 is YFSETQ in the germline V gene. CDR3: CASRNLGHHNEKLFF. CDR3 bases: TGCGCCAGCAGAAATCTGGGACACCATAATGAAAAACTGTTTTTT.

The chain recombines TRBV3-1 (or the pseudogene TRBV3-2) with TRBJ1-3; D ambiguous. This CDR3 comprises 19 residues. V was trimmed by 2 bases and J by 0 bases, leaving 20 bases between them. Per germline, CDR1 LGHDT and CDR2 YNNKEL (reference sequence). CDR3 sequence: CASSQSLITTVYSGNTIYF. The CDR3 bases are TGTGCCAGCAGCCAATCTTTGATCACAACAGTCTACTCTGGAAACACCATATATTTT.

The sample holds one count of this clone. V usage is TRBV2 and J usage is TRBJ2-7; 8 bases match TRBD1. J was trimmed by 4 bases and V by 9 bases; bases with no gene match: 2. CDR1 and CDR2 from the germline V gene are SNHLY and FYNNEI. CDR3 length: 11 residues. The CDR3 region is CARRQGYEQYF. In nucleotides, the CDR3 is TGTGCCAGGAGACAGGGGTACGAGCAGTACTTC.

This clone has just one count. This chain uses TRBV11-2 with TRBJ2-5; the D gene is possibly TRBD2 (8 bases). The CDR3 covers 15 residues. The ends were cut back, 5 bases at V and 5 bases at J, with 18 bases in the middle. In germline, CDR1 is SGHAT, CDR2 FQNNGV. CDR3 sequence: CASSPGGRGAETQYF. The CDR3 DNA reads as TGTGCCAGCAGCCCAGGGGGGCGGGGGGCGGAGACCCAGTACTTC.

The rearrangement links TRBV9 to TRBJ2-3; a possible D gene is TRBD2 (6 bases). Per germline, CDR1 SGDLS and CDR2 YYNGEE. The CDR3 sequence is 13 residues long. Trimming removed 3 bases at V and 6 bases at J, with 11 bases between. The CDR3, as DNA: TGTGCCAGCAGCGCTCGGGACTTGGATACGCAGTATTTT. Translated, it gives CASSARDLDTQYF. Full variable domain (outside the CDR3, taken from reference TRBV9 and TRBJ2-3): DSGVTQTPKHLITATGQRVTLRCSPRSGDLSVYWYQQSLDQGLQFLIQYYNGEERAKGNILERFSAQQFPDLHSELNLSSLELGDSALYFCASSARDLDTQYFGPGTRLTVL.

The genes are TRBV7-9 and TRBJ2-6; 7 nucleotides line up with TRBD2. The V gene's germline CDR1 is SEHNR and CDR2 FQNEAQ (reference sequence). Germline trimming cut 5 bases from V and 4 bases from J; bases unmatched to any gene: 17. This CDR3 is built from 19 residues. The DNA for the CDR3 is TGTGCCAGCAGCGCCGGCCCGGCCAGGGAGGGTTCCGGGGCCAACGTCCTGACTTTC. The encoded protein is CASSAGPAREGSGANVLTF.

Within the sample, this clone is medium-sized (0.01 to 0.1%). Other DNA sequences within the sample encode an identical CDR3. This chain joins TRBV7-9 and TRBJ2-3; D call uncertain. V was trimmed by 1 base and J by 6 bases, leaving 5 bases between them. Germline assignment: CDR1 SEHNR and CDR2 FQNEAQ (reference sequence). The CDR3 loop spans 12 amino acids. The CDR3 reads CASSLGPDTQYF. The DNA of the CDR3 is TGTGCCAGCAGCTTAGGACCGGATACGCAGTATTTT. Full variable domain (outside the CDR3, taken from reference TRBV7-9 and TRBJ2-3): DTGVSQNPRHKITKRGQNVTFRCDPISEHNRLYWYRQTLGQGPEFLTYFQNEAQLEKSRLLSDRFSAERPKGSFSTLEIQRTEQGDSAMYLCASSLGPDTQYFGPGTRLTVL.